The sequence of this TCR beta chain was determined in a study of blood T cells in healthy people across ages. This clonotype was observed at least ten times. Its antigen is unidentified. CDR1 is ENHRY, CDR2 SYGVKD, per germline. This CDR3 region has 14 residues. With V trimmed by 5 bases and J by 0 bases, 2 bases remained unmatched. Study results and limitations: Estimates of total diversity, which came from one million sequenced T cells, were considered to be underestimates.

A second PCR, run for roughly 7 to 11 cycles, used a sample-barcoded 5' primer plus a J-beta primer mix. Template switching added a 12-random-nucleotide identifier to every cDNA molecule. TCRdb called the 5' RACE reads again in MiXCR, with one record for every CDR3 protein. The sample lists some 1.5 million distinct CDR3 sequences, approximately 28% occurring once. The sample consisted of blood. V gene TRBV10-3 combines with J gene TRBJ2-7; 9 positions agree with TRBD2. This receptor was obtained from a woman younger than 45 in good health. In nucleotides, the CDR3 is TGTGCCATCAGTCCTAGCGGGAACTCCTACGAGCAGTACTTC. Translation gives CAISPSGNSYEQYF.